This T cell receptor (beta chain) was recorded in a study of OX40 agonist ivuxolimab in advanced cancers. Notes on this clone: The antigen is undetermined.

This CDR3 comprises 16 residues. The V gene end was trimmed by 5 bases and the J gene end by 0 bases; junction bases not matched to a gene: 9. CDR1 and CDR2 (germline): SEHNR, FQNEAQ (reference sequence). TCRdb's copy holds only in-frame clones and misses some; the assay was immunoSEQ multiplex PCR. The repertoire includes roughly 74,000 clones, roughly 80% of them detected once, and less than 2.5% sits in the top ten. General observations from the study: Expanded peripheral T-cell antigen specificity went undetermined.

The cohort excluded patients with autoimmune disease history or systemic immunosuppression. Blood sampling took place at baseline, cycle 4 day 1, and cycle 7 day 1. The source was CD4+ or CD8+ T cells sorted from blood, collected in a trial of the OX40 agonist ivuxolimab. The chain couples TRBV7-9 to TRBJ2-7; 8 bases align to TRBD1. The source of this sequence is an adult with an advanced solid tumor such as melanoma, head and neck, liver or kidney cancer. As DNA, the CDR3 is TGTGCCAGCAGCCTACAAAGTGGGACAGGCTCCTACGAGCAGTACTTC. Its protein is CASSLQSGTGSYEQYF. The full variable domain, with the rest looked up from reference TRBV7-9 and TRBJ2-7, is DTGVSQNPRHKITKRGQNVTFRCDPISEHNRLYWYRQTLGQGPEFLTYFQNEAQLEKSRLLSDRFSAERPKGSFSTLEIQRTEQGDSAMYLCASSLQSGTGSYEQYFGPGTRLTVT.